These T cell receptor beta chains were read from a single sample in a study of T cells in Graves' hyperthyroidism and ophthalmopathy. MiXCR, run by TCRdb on the multiplex PCR reads, gives a single entry per CDR3 protein. This table has about 640,000 distinct CDR3 sequences, about 14% appearing once. The sequenced sample was blood. Source of these receptors: a woman between 45 and 65 years old with Graves' ophthalmopathy. Both conserved end residues are part of each CDR3. Each record gives: D gene, J gene, V gene, clone size, CDR3 protein, CDR3 DNA. A D gene is named only where the DNA matches it firmly. Clone size is given for some rows only: seen once, a few or many times, or a class if the clone is expanded.

d_call: NA; j_call: TRBJ2-1; v_call: TRBV5-1; clone_size: many; cdr3_aa: CASSFDRNSYNEQFF; cdr3_nt: TGCGCCAGCAGCTTTGACAGAAACTCCTACAATGAGCAGTTCTTC
d_call: TRBD1; j_call: TRBJ1-6; v_call: TRBV6-5; clone_size: many; cdr3_aa: CASSYWPDGTGKSPLHF; cdr3_nt: TGTGCCAGCAGTTACTGGCCGGATGGGACAGGGAAATCACCCCTCCACTTT
d_call: TRBD1; j_call: TRBJ2-1; v_call: TRBV18; clone_size: NA; cdr3_aa: CASSPPAGGTYNEQFF; cdr3_nt: TGTGCCAGCTCACCCCCTGCAGGGGGTACCTACAATGAGCAGTTCTTC
d_call: NA; j_call: TRBJ2-1; v_call: TRBV5-4; clone_size: few; cdr3_aa: CASSLGATAEQFF; cdr3_nt: TGTGCCAGCAGCTTGGGGGCGACAGCCGAGCAGTTCTTC
d_call: NA; j_call: TRBJ1-5; v_call: TRBV2; clone_size: few; cdr3_aa: CASTPREYSNQPQHF; cdr3_nt: TGTGCCAGCACGCCCAGGGAATATAGCAATCAGCCCCAGCATTTT
d_call: TRBD1; j_call: TRBJ2-1; v_call: TRBV28; clone_size: many; cdr3_aa: CASSSGQGREQFF; cdr3_nt: TGTGCCAGCAGTTCGGGACAGGGGCGTGAGCAGTTCTTC
d_call: NA; j_call: TRBJ2-4; v_call: TRBV12-3/TRBV12-4; clone_size: many; cdr3_aa: CASSTGFVDKNIQYF; cdr3_nt: TGTGCCAGCAGTACAGGGTTTGTGGACAAAAACATTCAGTACTTC
d_call: TRBD1; j_call: TRBJ2-1; v_call: TRBV7-9; clone_size: few; cdr3_aa: CASSLKTGVIYNEQFF; cdr3_nt: TGTGCCAGCAGCTTAAAGACAGGGGTTATCTACAATGAGCAGTTCTTC
d_call: TRBD1; j_call: TRBJ1-5; v_call: TRBV11-2; clone_size: many; cdr3_aa: CASSSTGYNQPQHF; cdr3_nt: TGTGCCAGCAGCTCGACAGGGTACAATCAGCCCCAGCATTTT
d_call: NA; j_call: TRBJ2-7; v_call: TRBV4-2; clone_size: few; cdr3_aa: CASSQYLDGAYEQYF; cdr3_nt: TGTGCCAGCAGCCAATACTTAGACGGCGCTTACGAGCAGTACTTC
d_call: NA; j_call: TRBJ1-4; v_call: TRBV27; clone_size: many; cdr3_aa: CASSYTGEVYAEKLFF; cdr3_nt: TGTGCCAGCAGCTATACAGGAGAGGTCTATGCTGAAAAACTGTTTTTT
d_call: TRBD1; j_call: TRBJ2-2; v_call: TRBV7-3; clone_size: few; cdr3_aa: CASSFRPGQGARNTGELFF; cdr3_nt: TGTGCCAGCAGCTTCCGGCCGGGACAGGGGGCCAGGAACACCGGGGAGCTGTTTTTT
d_call: NA; j_call: TRBJ1-1; v_call: TRBV20-1; clone_size: many; cdr3_aa: CSANRVTEAFF; cdr3_nt: TGCAGTGCAAACAGGGTTACTGAAGCTTTCTTT
d_call: TRBD2; j_call: TRBJ2-3; v_call: TRBV18; clone_size: many; cdr3_aa: CASSPIAGLSTDTQYF; cdr3_nt: TGTGCCAGCTCACCGATAGCGGGACTCAGCACAGATACGCAGTATTTT
d_call: TRBD1; j_call: TRBJ2-5; v_call: TRBV28; clone_size: many; cdr3_aa: CASSSHQGVRQETQYF; cdr3_nt: TGTGCCAGCAGTTCTCACCAGGGGGTTAGACAAGAGACCCAGTACTTC
d_call: NA; j_call: TRBJ2-7; v_call: TRBV10-3; clone_size: many; cdr3_aa: CAIMTGGSYEQYF; cdr3_nt: TGTGCCATCATGACTGGAGGTTCCTACGAGCAGTACTTC
d_call: NA; j_call: TRBJ2-5; v_call: TRBV3-1; clone_size: many; cdr3_aa: CASSQDRLGTQYF; cdr3_nt: TGTGCCAGCAGCCAAGACCGACTGGGGACCCAGTACTTC
d_call: NA; j_call: TRBJ2-7; v_call: TRBV3-1; clone_size: many; cdr3_aa: CASQPGLSWSEQYF; cdr3_nt: TGTGCCAGTCAACCGGGACTCTCGTGGTCCGAGCAGTACTTC
d_call: NA; j_call: TRBJ1-4; v_call: TRBV5-5; clone_size: NA; cdr3_aa: CASSLVESRGKLFF; cdr3_nt: TGTGCCAGCAGCTTGGTAGAATCGCGGGGAAAACTGTTTTTT
d_call: TRBD2; j_call: TRBJ2-1; v_call: TRBV19; clone_size: NA; cdr3_aa: CASILGGLAGENEQFF; cdr3_nt: TGTGCCAGTATATTGGGAGGGCTAGCGGGAGAGAATGAGCAGTTCTTC
d_call: NA; j_call: TRBJ2-1; v_call: TRBV7-9; clone_size: many; cdr3_aa: CASSFSQRVLDNEQFF; cdr3_nt: TGTGCCAGCAGCTTCTCCCAGCGGGTTCTTGACAATGAGCAGTTCTTC
d_call: TRBD1; j_call: TRBJ2-3; v_call: TRBV9; clone_size: NA; cdr3_aa: CASTRGLTDTQYF; cdr3_nt: TGTGCCAGCACAAGGGGGCTTACAGATACGCAGTATTTT
d_call: NA; j_call: TRBJ2-2; v_call: TRBV4-1; clone_size: few; cdr3_aa: CASSPNSGATGELFF; cdr3_nt: TGCGCCAGCAGCCCTAACTCGGGAGCCACCGGGGAGCTGTTTTTT
d_call: TRBD1; j_call: TRBJ1-5; v_call: TRBV6-1; clone_size: many; cdr3_aa: CASRTGQGGNQPQHF; cdr3_nt: TGTGCCAGCAGGACGGGACAGGGTGGGAATCAGCCCCAGCATTTT
d_call: NA; j_call: TRBJ1-1; v_call: TRBV6-5; clone_size: many; cdr3_aa: CASSYRGNTEAFF; cdr3_nt: TGTGCCAGCAGTTACCGGGGGAACACTGAAGCTTTCTTT
d_call: NA; j_call: TRBJ2-1; v_call: TRBV24-1; clone_size: many; cdr3_aa: CATSAQGGNEQFF; cdr3_nt: TGTGCCACCAGTGCCCAGGGGGGCAATGAGCAGTTCTTC
d_call: TRBD1; j_call: TRBJ1-6; v_call: TRBV5-4; clone_size: NA; cdr3_aa: CASSPGTVNSPLHF; cdr3_nt: TGTGCCAGCAGCCCCGGGACAGTTAATTCACCCCTCCACTTT
d_call: NA; j_call: TRBJ2-7; v_call: TRBV11-2; clone_size: many; cdr3_aa: CASSFSVRPGDEQYF; cdr3_nt: TGTGCCAGCAGCTTTAGCGTACGCCCCGGTGACGAGCAGTACTTC
d_call: TRBD2; j_call: TRBJ2-7; v_call: TRBV2; clone_size: many; cdr3_aa: CASSGLAGLYEQYF; cdr3_nt: TGTGCCAGCAGTGGTCTAGCGGGACTATACGAGCAGTACTTC
d_call: NA; j_call: TRBJ1-1; v_call: TRBV7-2; clone_size: few; cdr3_aa: CASSLARRNTEAFF; cdr3_nt: TGTGCCAGCAGCTTAGCCAGGAGGAACACTGAAGCTTTCTTT
d_call: NA; j_call: TRBJ1-2; v_call: TRBV28; clone_size: NA; cdr3_aa: CASSLSTGGYTF; cdr3_nt: TGTGCCAGCAGTTTATCGACTGGTGGCTACACCTTC
d_call: TRBD2; j_call: TRBJ2-1; v_call: TRBV7-6; clone_size: many; cdr3_aa: CASSLVEGTSGYNEQFF; cdr3_nt: TGTGCCAGCAGCTTAGTAGAAGGGACTAGCGGGTACAATGAGCAGTTCTTC
d_call: TRBD2; j_call: TRBJ2-2; v_call: TRBV24-1; clone_size: NA; cdr3_aa: CATSPPGGSRGNTGELFF; cdr3_nt: TGTGCCACCAGTCCCCCAGGCGGGAGTAGGGGGAACACCGGGGAGCTGTTTTTT